This entry is about one TCR beta chain. No cognate antigen has been identified for it. No qualities accompany the bases; no much larger clone lies one base away. The cohort was made up of several hundred healthy bone marrow donors. At the time of sampling, all cohort members were nominally healthy, though unrecorded immune exposures were likely present. The donor was CMV seronegative and was included in the group of around 320 seronegative cohort members. A peripheral blood sample was provided by each donor, and peripheral blood mononuclear cells were used for TCR beta sequencing. The Qiagen DNeasy Blood Extraction Kit was used to extract genomic DNA from the blood cell samples. These data come from a study of cytomegalovirus exposure and HLA in healthy donors (dated by TCRdb to the late 2010s). At the level of the whole study: According to an earlier analysis of 587 of the donors, about 179 million T cells yielded 117 million unique TCR beta sequences and more than 250 Gb of sequence data. The study aimed to test whether signatures of past pathogen exposure could be identified by cataloging public T cell receptors. The study combined high-throughput TCR immunosequencing, statistical association of individual TCRs with disease status, and machine learning to predict cytomegalovirus infection status. The T cell repertoires of around 670 subjects were profiled by immunosequencing and related to cytomegalovirus serostatus. In an earlier analysis of 587 of the donors, high-throughput TCR beta sequencing was used to judge whether each TCR beta V gene segment behaved as functional or pseudogenic. Donor age, sex, ethnicity and CMV serostatus were collected together with the repertoire data. On average, 235,054 unique TCR beta nucleotide sequences were sequenced per donor among 398 genotyped donors of the cohort, with approximately 18% of those sequences being non-productive. Along with the roughly 700-subject first cohort, a separate validation cohort of 120 different subjects was used. Class I and class II HLA loci were covered by the typing at four-digit resolution. An early release that covered about 600 HLA-typed donors contained around 300 gigabases of sequencing data and some 87 million unique TCR sequences. The number of donors typed differed by locus, with 629-630 for A, B, C, DRB1 and DQB1, around 500 for DQA1, under 610 for DPA1, and some 440 for DPB1. Every repertoire in the discovery cohort had been generated on one and the same sequencing platform. In the later analysis, no new phenotypic data were used to find candidate immune exposures; instead, reliance was placed on TCR beta sequences and their occurrence across donors. A later genetic analysis took genome-wide SNP genotypes for about 55% of the roughly 670 donors and used that subset as a discovery cohort. Four or five DR-DQ haplotypes were handled as single units for association and clustering because linkage in the cohort was strong. Of the roughly 400 genotyped donors, approximately 81% were placed in the genetic ancestry cluster associated with self-reported Caucasian donors. A later analysis re-analyzed previously published TCR beta repertoires from roughly 630 donors and added high-resolution HLA genotyping to study TCR occurrence patterns.

Points the paper makes about the study in general: In both the original and validation cohorts, the classifier was reported to diagnose cytomegalovirus status with high specificity and sensitivity. A later genetic analysis associated a missense DCLRE1C variant with V-gene and J-gene trimming of TCR beta chains, and an independent cohort replicated the association. The earlier analysis of almost 600 of the donors excluded approximately 15 rarely observed V segments, including chromosome 9 orphons, because counts were too low. A further reported finding was that TCR beta sequences accurately predicted the HLA-A and HLA-B alleles for most subjects in the first cohort. In a later analysis, several top co-occurrence clusters were reported to appear linked to parvovirus B19, influenza, CMV and Epstein-Barr virus. In vitro tests confirmed that a few of the cytomegalovirus-associated TCR beta chains recognize cytomegalovirus antigens. In the study, 150 to 200 TCR beta chains were listed as associated with cytomegalovirus. Most TCR sequences were observed very rarely across donors, whereas some public TCRs were present in many individuals. In this cohort, only TCR beta chains were sequenced, and detectable features were limited by the absence of alpha or paired-chain data. Because some donors lacked HLA typing at each locus, the association tests relied only on the typed subset. Some IMGT-functional V segments, including TRBV6-2 and TRBV6-3, could not be told apart with the 87-base-pair reads, so those segments were excluded. A cluster of highly shared sequence variants was judged likely to be a technical artifact of the sequencing pipeline. Correlated functional status among segregating V segments might reflect linkage disequilibrium, but an unknown experimental factor could not be ruled out. Sequencing depth was assumed to be roughly uniform across donors in the presence/absence analyses, though that assumption may not hold. A later analysis found that HLA-associated TCR beta chains were more clonally expanded and had lower generation probabilities than equally common non-associated chains. Strong co-occurrence of HLA alleles, especially DR and DQ, made assigning TCR associations to individual alleles difficult. Most CMV-associated TCR beta chains appeared to be HLA-restricted in a later analysis, and the HLA associations seemed to be driven largely by CMV exposure. Compared with the roughly 600-donor mean, donors in an Asian-associated ancestry cluster had fewer N-insertions in productive TCRs, according to a later genetic analysis. It was suggested by the authors that the approach could potentially be generalized to other disease states and immunological phenotypes. Immune exposure information for the cohort was limited to CMV serostatus. In an earlier analysis of approximately 600 of the donors, most TCR beta V segments were observed in productive rearrangements about 87% or about 30% of the time, broadly matching IMGT annotations. In a later analysis, around 17,000 TCR beta sequences were associated with specific HLA alleles at a false discovery rate of 0.05. In a later analysis, TCR association rates were found to vary across HLA loci, with the most associated TCRs seen for DRB1 alleles and the fewest for HLA-C alleles.

The CDR3 goes from the cysteine to the phenylalanine over 13 residues. Just CDR3 DNA is preserved here, 39 bases in frame from base 1. Trimming takes 4 bases from V and 3 bases from J, and the germline ends sit 9 bases apart. Looking up the germline V gene yields CDR1 SQVTM and CDR2 ANQGSEA. The library was produced with the immunoSEQ multiplex PCR assay. For the multiplex PCR, a mixture combining 60 forward primers for TCR Vbeta segments and 13 reverse primers for TCR Jbeta segments was used. A multiplex PCR assay on genomic DNA amplified the CDR3 region of rearranged TCR beta genes. The Illumina HiSeq System was used to sequence the amplified TCR beta libraries as 87-base-pair reads. The authors' pipeline ran thus. In a later analysis, tens of millions of unique TCR beta chains were counted across the roughly 670 repertoires, and around 10 million of these chains were shared by at least two donors. To remove PCR and sequencing errors, raw reads were error-corrected and collapsed into unique sequences using a nearest-neighbor algorithm that merged closely related sequences. To assign V, D and J gene segments, CDR3 sequences were aligned to IMGT reference sequences. For a sequence to be retained, a match of at least six nucleotides to both a V gene segment and a J gene segment was required. A rearrangement counted as productive if the CDR3 had no stop codons and remained in frame with V and J, and every other rearrangement counted as non-productive. CDR3 was defined by IMGT convention, running from the second conserved V-encoded cysteine to the conserved J-encoded phenylalanine. The earlier analysis of about 620 of the donors excluded sequences that lacked an unambiguous match to a single V gene segment. An earlier analysis of several hundred of the donors called V segments functional above 56.7% productive rearrangements and segregating when the between-donor standard deviation exceeded 5%. A statistical classification framework was built to diagnose cytomegalovirus status from the catalog of TCR beta chain sequences. A later analysis assigned V and J genes by comparing TCR nucleotide sequences with IMGT/GENE-DB human TR gene sequences. In a later analysis, CDR3 sequences and most-parsimonious VDJ recombination scenarios were assigned using the TCRdist pipeline. In a later analysis, every TCR beta chain was defined by the combination of its CDR3 amino acid sequence and its V-gene family, and reads without a unique V-gene family were dropped. A later analysis removed roughly 590 highly shared, low-generation-probability nucleotide sequences to deal with suspected cross-contamination and a sequencing artifact. In a later analysis, a clonal expansion index was calculated for each public chain from normalized within-repertoire ranks of inferred template counts. In a later analysis, generation probabilities were computed using a VDJ recombination model fitted to out-of-frame rearrangements, and the results were checked against IGoR. In a later analysis, hypergeometric tests were used to score TCR-TCR, TCR-HLA and TCR-CMV co-occurrence, with a repertoire-size bias correction applied to TCR pairs. In a later analysis, false discovery rates were estimated by permuting HLA or CMV assignments 20 times. In a later analysis, co-occurring TCRs were grouped using DBSCAN, and TCRdist sequence similarity was added for clustering within HLA-allele-positive subsets. Repertoires with fewer than 30,000 or more than 120,000 public chains were left out of co-occurrence clustering, as were about five repertoires with anomalous nucleotide sharing. The immuneACCESS repertoire file appears here via TCRdb, limited to in-frame rearrangements. These files lack a portion of the clones; in checked studies, under half of the deficit traces to unresolved V genes, and the cause of the others is not known. V and J calls and clone size are as listed in that table; D and trimming were resolved from the DNA. Counted in this sample were about 140,000 clones; around three quarters of them appeared once. The ten biggest clones cover 1.5% to 2% of the sample.

Sequencing was performed on PBMCs. Recombination connected TRBV29-1 to TRBJ2-2; a tentative D call is TRBD1 (6 bases match). This TCR derives from a woman between 40 and 55 years old in good health and CMV-seronegative. The CDR3 sequence is CSVVGADTGELFF. The nucleotides read TGCAGCGTTGTGGGGGCGGACACCGGGGAGCTGTTTTTT.